The sequence of this T cell receptor (beta chain) was determined in a study of T cells after yellow fever vaccination. Generation of TCR cDNA used 5'RACE template switching (which added a universal primer site and UMIs). Each CDR3 protein is one row after TCRdb ran MiXCR on the 5' RACE reads. The table includes approximately 610,000 distinct CDR3 sequences, approximately 16% detected once. This clonotype was counted a few times. This specimen was PBMCs, taken about 5 days after the first yellow fever vaccination. The TCR was taken from a man younger than 35 who received the YFV17D yellow fever vaccine.

The DNA for the CDR3 is TGTGCCAGCACCGGCCGGGATGTGGCTACATCTGAGCAGTTCTTC. Translated, it gives CASTGRDVATSEQFF. V is TRBV12-3 or TRBV12-4 and J is TRBJ2-1, with D tentatively TRBD2 (5 bases). This CDR3 is 15 amino acids long. Trimming removed 7 bases at V and 9 bases at J, with 22 bases between.